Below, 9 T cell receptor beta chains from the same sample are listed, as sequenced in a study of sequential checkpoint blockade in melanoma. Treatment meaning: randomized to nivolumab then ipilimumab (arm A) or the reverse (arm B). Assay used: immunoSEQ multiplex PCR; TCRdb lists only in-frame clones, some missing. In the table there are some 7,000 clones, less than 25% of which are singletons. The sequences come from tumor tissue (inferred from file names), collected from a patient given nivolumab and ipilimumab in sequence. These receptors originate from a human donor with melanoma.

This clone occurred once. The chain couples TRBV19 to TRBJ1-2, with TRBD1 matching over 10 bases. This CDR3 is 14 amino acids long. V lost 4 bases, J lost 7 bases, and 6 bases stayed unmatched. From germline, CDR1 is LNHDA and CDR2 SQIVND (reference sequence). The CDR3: CASSRTGGIFGYTF. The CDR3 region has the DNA TGTGCCAGTAGTAGGACAGGGGGAATTTTTGGCTACACCTTC.

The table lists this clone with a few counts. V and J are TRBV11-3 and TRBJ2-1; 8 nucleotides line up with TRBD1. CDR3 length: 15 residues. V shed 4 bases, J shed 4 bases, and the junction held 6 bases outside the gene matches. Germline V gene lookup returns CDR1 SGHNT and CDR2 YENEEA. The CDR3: CASSSDRVAYNEQFF. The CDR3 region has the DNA TGTGCCAGCAGCTCGGACAGGGTTGCGTACAATGAGCAGTTCTTC.

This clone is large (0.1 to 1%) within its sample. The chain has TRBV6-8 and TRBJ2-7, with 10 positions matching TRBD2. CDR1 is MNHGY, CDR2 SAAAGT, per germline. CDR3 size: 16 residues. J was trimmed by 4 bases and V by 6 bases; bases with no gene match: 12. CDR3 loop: CASSHFGSGRRYEQYV. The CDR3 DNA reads TGTGCCAGCAGCCACTTTGGTAGCGGGAGGCGGTACGAGCAGTACGTC.

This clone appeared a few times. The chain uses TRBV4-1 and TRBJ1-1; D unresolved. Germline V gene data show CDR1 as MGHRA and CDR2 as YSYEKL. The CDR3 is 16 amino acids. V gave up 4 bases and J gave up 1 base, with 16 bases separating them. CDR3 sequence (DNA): TGCGCCAGCAGCCTGAGGGTAGCCGGGTCGAACACTGAAGCTTTCTTT. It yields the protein CASSLRVAGSNTEAFF.

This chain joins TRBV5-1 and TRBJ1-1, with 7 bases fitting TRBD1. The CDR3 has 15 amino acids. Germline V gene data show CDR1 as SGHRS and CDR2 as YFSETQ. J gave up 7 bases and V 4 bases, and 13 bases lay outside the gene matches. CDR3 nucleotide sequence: TGCGCCAGCAGCATACAGACAGGGTGGGAGGGTGAAGCTTTCTTT. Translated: CASSIQTGWEGEAFF.

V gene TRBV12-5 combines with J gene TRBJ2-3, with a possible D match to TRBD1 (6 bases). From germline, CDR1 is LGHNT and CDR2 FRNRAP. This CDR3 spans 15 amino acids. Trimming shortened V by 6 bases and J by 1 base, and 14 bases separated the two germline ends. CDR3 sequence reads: CASGPGQPGTDTQYF. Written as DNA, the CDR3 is TGTGCTAGTGGCCCCGGACAGCCTGGCACAGATACGCAGTATTTT.

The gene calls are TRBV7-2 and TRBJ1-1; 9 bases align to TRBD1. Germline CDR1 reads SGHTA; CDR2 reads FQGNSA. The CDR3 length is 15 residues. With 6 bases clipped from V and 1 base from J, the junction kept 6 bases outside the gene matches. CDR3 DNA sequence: TGTGCCAGCAGTCCGGGACAGGGAAAGAACACTGAAGCTTTCTTT. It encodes CASSPGQGKNTEAFF.

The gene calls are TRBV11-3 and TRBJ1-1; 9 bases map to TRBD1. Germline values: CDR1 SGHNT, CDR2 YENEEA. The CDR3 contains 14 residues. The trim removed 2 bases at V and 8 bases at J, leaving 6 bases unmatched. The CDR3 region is CASSLPFGQGEAFF. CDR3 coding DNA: TGTGCCAGCAGCTTACCCTTCGGACAGGGGGAAGCTTTCTTT.

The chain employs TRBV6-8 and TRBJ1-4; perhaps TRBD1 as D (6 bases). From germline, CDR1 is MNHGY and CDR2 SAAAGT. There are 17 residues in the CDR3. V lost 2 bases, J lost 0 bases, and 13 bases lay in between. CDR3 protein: CASSYGGAAATNEKLFF. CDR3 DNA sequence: TGTGCCAGCAGTTACGGGGGCGCAGCCGCAACTAATGAAAAACTGTTTTTT.